This TCR beta chain was sequenced for a study of cytotoxic CD8 clonotypes in ibrutinib-treated CLL. As to this clone: The antigen is not known.

Sequencing was performed with immunoSEQ multiplex PCR; in TCRdb, only in-frame clones are kept and a portion is missing. The sample gives approximately 100,000 clones, around four fifths of which show up once; approximately 30% is in the top ten. CDR3 length: 15 amino acids. Germline V CDR1 and CDR2: SGHNT, YYREEE (reference sequence). Trimming took 1 base from V and 2 from J, leaving 12 bases between them. The study, taken as a whole, reports: Clonality measured at baseline exceeded age-matched healthy donors, tracking circulating CD8+ T-cell counts.

This chain joins TRBV5-4 and TRBJ1-1; D uncertain. This clonotype was obtained from a human donor with chronic lymphocytic leukemia. Sequencing used PBMCs, obtained after 12 months of ibrutinib treatment. The chain's CDR3 is CASSLFQPSNTEAFF. CDR3 nucleotides: TGTGCCAGCAGCTTGTTCCAACCAAGCAACACTGAAGCTTTCTTT.